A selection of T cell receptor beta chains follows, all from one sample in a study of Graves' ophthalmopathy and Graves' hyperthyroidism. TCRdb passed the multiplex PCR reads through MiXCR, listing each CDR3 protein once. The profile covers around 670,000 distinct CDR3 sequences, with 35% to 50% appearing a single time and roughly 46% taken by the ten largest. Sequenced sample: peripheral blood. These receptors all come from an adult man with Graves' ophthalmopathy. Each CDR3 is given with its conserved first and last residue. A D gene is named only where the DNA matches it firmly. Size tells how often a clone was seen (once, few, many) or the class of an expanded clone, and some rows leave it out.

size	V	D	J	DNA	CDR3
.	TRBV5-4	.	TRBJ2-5	TGTGCCAGCAGCTGGGCAGGGGCGATAAGCCAAGAGACCCAGTACTTC	CASSWAGAISQETQYF
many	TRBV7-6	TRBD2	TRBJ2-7	TGTGCCAGCAGCGCGAGGACTAGCGGGATCTACGACGAGCAGTACTTC	CASSARTSGIYDEQYF
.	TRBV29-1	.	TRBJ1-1	TGCAGCGTCGGGAGTGGGCAGGGCCGGAACACTGAAGCTTTCTTT	CSVGSGQGRNTEAFF
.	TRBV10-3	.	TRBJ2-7	TGTGCCCCGACAGACCGGGCTACCTACGAGCAGTACTTC	CAPTDRATYEQYF
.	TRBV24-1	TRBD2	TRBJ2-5	TGTGCCACCAGCGGGATAGCGGGCGGGGAGACCCAGTACTTC	CATSGIAGGETQYF
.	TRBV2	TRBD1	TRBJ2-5	TGTGCCAGCAGTCGTGGACAGGGCAAGGGAGAGACCCAGTACTTC	CASSRGQGKGETQYF
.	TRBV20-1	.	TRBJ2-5	TGCAGTGCTAGCCCGCAATCGGAGACCCAGTACTTC	CSASPQSETQYF
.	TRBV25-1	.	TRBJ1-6	TGTGCCAGCAGTTACGGTACACCCCTCCACTTT	CASSYGTPLHF
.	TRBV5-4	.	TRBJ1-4	TGTGCCAGCAGCTTGATGGGGGAGAGCGGAGAAAAACTGTTTTTT	CASSLMGESGEKLFF
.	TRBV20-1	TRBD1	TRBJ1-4	TGCAGTGCTAGAGATCTAAGGGGGCGGAAAAAAAAACTGTTTTTT	CSARDLRGRKKKLFF
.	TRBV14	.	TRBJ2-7	TGTGCCAGCTCACCACAGGAATACGAGCAGTACTTC	CASSPQEYEQYF
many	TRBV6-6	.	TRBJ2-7	TGTGCCAGCAGTCTGGGGGGACCCGAGCAGTACTTC	CASSLGGPEQYF
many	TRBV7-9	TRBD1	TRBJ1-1	TGTGCCAGCAGCTCACAGGGGGGATACACTGAAGCTTTCTTT	CASSSQGGYTEAFF
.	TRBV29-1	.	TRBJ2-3	TGCAGCGTTGAGTCAGGCCGCACAGATACGCAGTATTTT	CSVESGRTDTQYF
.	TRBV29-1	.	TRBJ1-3	TGCAGCGTTAGTGGGGGGTTGACTGGAAACACCATATATTTT	CSVSGGLTGNTIYF
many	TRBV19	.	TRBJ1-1	TGTGCCAGTAGTGCCCGGACAGACACTGAAGCTTTCTTT	CASSARTDTEAFF
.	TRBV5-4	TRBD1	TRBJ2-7	TGTGCCAGCAGCTTGCGATCCGACAGGGGGGACTACGAGCAGTACTTC	CASSLRSDRGDYEQYF
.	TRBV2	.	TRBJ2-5	TGTGCCAGCATGGTGTTGGGGGGAGAGACCCAGTACTTC	CASMVLGGETQYF
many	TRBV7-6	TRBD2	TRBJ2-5	TGTGCCAGCAGCTCGTGGGGACTAGCCGACCAAGAGACCCAGTACTTC	CASSSWGLADQETQYF
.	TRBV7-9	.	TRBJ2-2	TGTGCCAGCAGCGATGGGGCTGCCGGGGAGCTGTTTTTT	CASSDGAAGELFF
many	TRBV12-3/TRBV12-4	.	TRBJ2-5	TGTGCCAGCAGTTTAGCGGCTAGTACGGAGACCCAGTACTTC	CASSLAASTETQYF
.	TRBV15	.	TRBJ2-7	TGTGCCAGCAGCCAAGATGATAACGAGCAGTACTTC	CASSQDDNEQYF
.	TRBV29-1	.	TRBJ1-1	TGCAGCGTTGAATCCGGCCGGCACGGGGACACTGAAGCTTTCTTT	CSVESGRHGDTEAFF
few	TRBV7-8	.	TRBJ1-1	TGTGCCAGCAGCCCCGGGATTGAACACTTCGCTGAAGCTTTCTTT	CASSPGIEHFAEAFF
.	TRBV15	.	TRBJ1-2	TGCGCCACCAGCAGCACAGGACAATGGGTGGGCTACACCTTC	CATSSTGQWVGYTF
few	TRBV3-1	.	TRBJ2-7	TGTGCCAGCAGCCAAGTGGCAGGGGATCAGTACTTC	CASSQVAGDQYF
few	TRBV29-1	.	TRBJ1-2	TGCAGCGTTGAAAAGCATACCCCTAACTATGGCTACACCTTC	CSVEKHTPNYGYTF
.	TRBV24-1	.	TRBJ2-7	TGTGCCACGGCAGGGGCGGCCTACGAGCAGTACTTC	CATAGAAYEQYF
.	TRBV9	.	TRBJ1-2	TGTGCCAGCAGCCCCGGGGCCCAGGGGGGCTACACCTTC	CASSPGAQGGYTF
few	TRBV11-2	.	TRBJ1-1	TGTGCCAGCAGCTTTAACAGGGTCTCGAACACTGAAGCTTTCTTT	CASSFNRVSNTEAFF
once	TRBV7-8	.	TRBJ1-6	TGTGCCAGCAGTTTTCAGGGACCAAATTCACCCCTCCACTTT	CASSFQGPNSPLHF
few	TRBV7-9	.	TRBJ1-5	TGCGCCAGCAGCCAAGACCGGTTTAGCAATCAGCCCCAGCATTTT	CASSQDRFSNQPQHF
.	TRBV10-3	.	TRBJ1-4	TGTGCCAGCACGGAGACAACTAATGAAAAACTGTTTTTT	CASTETTNEKLFF
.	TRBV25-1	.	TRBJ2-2	TGTGCCAGCATTTTCAGTAACACCGGGGAGCTGTTTTTT	CASIFSNTGELFF
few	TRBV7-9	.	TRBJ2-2	TGTGCCAGCAGCTTAGGCGCGGAGCTGTTTTTT	CASSLGAELFF
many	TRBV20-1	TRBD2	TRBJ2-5	TGCAGTGCTAGAGAGTTAGCGGGGATCGGAGAGACCCAGTACTTC	CSARELAGIGETQYF
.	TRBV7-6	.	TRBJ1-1	TGTGCCAGCAGCTTGGCGGGTAGTCCTGAAGCTTTCTTT	CASSLAGSPEAFF
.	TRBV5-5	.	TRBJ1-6	TGTGCCAGCAGCTTGCACCTAGGGGACAATTCACCCCTCCACTTT	CASSLHLGDNSPLHF
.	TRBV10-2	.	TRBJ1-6	TGCGCCGTTGCCGGGGAGACGGGTGGTTCACCCCTCCACTTT	CAVAGETGGSPLHF
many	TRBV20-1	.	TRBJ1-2	TGCAGTGCTAGTTTGGCAGGGCTTGGCTATGGCTACACCTTC	CSASLAGLGYGYTF
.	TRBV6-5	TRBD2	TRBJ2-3	TGTGCCAGCAGTCACTGGACTAGCGGGAGTGCACCAGATACGCAGTATTTT	CASSHWTSGSAPDTQYF
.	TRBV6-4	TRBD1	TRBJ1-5	TGTGCCAGCAGGGACAGGTTTCTGGGCAATCAGCCCCAGCATTTT	CASRDRFLGNQPQHF
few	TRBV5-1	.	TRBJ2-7	TGCGCCAGCAGCCCCAGGGACCGCTACGAGCAGTACTTC	CASSPRDRYEQYF
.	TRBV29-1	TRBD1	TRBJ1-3	TGCAGCTTACGGCAGGGGGGGAACTCTGGAAACACCATATATTTT	CSLRQGGNSGNTIYF
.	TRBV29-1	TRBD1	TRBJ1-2	TGCGCGATGAGGGCAGGGGGACGTGGCTACACCTTC	CAMRAGGRGYTF
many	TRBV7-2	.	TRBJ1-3	TGTGCCACCAAACCTACAGGGGGAAACACCATATATTTT	CATKPTGGNTIYF
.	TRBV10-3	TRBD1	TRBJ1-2	TGTGCCAGCAGTGAACCGGATGGGACAGGGGGCCTTCTCAGCAACTATGGCTACACCTTC	CASSEPDGTGGLLSNYGYTF
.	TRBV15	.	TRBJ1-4	TGTGCCACCAGCAGAGTGTCACAGCAGTATGAAAAACTGTTTTTT	CATSRVSQQYEKLFF
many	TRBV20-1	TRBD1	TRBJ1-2	TGCAGCGCAGGGGGGGGCGCGGACTATGGCTACACCTTC	CSAGGGADYGYTF
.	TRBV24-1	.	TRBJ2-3	TGTGCCACCGGATGGGGTCCCACAGATATGCAGTATTTT	CATGWGPTDMQYF
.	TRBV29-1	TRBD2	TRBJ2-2	TGCAGCGTCCAACCGGGGGGTCGCACCGGGGAGCTGTTTTTT	CSVQPGGRTGELFF
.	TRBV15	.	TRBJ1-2	TGTGCCACCAGCAGAGAAGACAGTACCTATGGCTACACCTTC	CATSREDSTYGYTF
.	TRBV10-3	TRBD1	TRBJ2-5	TGTGCCAGCAGTCCACGGGACAGGGGAGCGGAGACCCAGTACTTC	CASSPRDRGAETQYF
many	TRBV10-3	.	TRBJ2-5	TGTGCCATCAGTGCGACAGACCAAGAGACCCAGTACTTC	CAISATDQETQYF
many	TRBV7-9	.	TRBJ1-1	TGTGCCAGCAGCTTAGGGGCGGGAAAGAGAACTGAAGCTTTCTTT	CASSLGAGKRTEAFF
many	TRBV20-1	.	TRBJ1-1	TGCAGTGCTAGGACCTGGCGGACTGAAGCTTTCTTT	CSARTWRTEAFF
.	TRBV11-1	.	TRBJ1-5	TGTGCCTGGAGCGGACAGATGGGGTGGGCGCCCCAGCATTTT	CAWSGQMGWAPQHF
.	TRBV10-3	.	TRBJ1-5	TGTGCCATCAGGGAGGGCGGCAATCAGCCCCAGCATTTT	CAIREGGNQPQHF